This paragraph covers one T cell receptor beta chain sequence. Its antigen is not identified. Sequenced by immunoSEQ multiplex PCR; TCRdb stores in-frame clones only, minus some. The repertoire holds around 54,000 clones, with roughly 90% as singletons. This record belongs to a study of a mutant IDH1 vaccine in newly diagnosed glioma. Study-wide results and caveats: There seemed to be no relation between pseudoprogression and changes in top peripheral T cell clonotypes.

Documented time point: week 35, safety follow-up. Every vaccination contained 300 ug of the mutant IDH1 20-mer peptide and was paired with topical imiquimod. This clonotype was sampled from a man aged 35 to 55 with glioma. Source: PBMCs, taken from a glioma patient whose treatment included an IDH1 peptide vaccine.

CDR3 residues: CAISAPTTVGHEQYF. Written as DNA, the CDR3 is TGTGCCATCAGTGCCCCGACAACTGTCGGCCACGAGCAGTACTTC. The V call is TRBV10-3, the J call TRBJ2-7; D gene uncertain. The CDR3 is made up of 15 amino acids. Trimming stripped 4 bases from V and 5 bases from J, with 18 bases between. The germline gives CDR1 ENHRY, CDR2 SYGVKD.